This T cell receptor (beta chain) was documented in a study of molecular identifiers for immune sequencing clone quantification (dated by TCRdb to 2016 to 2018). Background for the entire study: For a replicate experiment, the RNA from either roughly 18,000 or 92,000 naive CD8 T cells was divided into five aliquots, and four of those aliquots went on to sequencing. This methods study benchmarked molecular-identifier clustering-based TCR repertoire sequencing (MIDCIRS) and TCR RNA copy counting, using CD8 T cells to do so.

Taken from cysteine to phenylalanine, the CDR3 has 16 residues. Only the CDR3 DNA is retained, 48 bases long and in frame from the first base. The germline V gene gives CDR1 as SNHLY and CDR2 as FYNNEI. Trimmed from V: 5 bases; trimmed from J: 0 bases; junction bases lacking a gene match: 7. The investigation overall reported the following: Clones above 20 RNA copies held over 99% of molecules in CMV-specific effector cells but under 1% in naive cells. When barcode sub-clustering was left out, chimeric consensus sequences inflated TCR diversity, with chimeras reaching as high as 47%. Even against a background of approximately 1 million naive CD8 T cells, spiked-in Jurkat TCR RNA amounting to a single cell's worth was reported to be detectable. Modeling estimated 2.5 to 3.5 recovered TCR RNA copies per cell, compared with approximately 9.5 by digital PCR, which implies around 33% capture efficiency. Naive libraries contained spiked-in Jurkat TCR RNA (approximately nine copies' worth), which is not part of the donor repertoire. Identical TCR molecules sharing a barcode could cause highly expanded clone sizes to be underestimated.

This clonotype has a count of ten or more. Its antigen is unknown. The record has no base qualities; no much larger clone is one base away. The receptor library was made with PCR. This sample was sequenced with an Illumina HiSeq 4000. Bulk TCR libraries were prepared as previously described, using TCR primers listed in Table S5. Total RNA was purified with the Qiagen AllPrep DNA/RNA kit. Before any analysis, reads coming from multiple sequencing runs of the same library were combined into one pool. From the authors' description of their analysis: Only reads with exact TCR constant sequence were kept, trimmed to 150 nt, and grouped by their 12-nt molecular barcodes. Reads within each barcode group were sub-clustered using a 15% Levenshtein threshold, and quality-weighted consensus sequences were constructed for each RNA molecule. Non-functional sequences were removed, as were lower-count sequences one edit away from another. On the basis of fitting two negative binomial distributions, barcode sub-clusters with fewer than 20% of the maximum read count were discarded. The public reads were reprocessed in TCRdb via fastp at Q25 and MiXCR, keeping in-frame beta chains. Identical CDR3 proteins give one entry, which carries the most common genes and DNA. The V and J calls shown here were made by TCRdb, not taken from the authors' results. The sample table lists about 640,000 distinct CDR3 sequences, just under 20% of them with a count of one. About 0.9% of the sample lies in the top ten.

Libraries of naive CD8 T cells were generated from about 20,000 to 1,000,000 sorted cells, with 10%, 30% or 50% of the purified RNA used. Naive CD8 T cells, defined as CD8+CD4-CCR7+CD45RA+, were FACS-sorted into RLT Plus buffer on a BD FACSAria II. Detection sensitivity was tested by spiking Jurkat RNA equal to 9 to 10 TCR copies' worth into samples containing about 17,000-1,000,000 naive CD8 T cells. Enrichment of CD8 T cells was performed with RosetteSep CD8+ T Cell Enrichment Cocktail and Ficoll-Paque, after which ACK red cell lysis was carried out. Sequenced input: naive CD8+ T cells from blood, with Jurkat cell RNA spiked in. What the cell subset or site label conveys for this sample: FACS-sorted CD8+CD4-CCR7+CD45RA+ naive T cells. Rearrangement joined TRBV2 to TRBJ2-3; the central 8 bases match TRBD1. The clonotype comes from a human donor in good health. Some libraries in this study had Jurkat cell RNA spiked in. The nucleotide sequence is TGTGCCAGCAGTCACCCGGGACAGGTTAGCACAGATACGCAGTATTTT. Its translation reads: CASSHPGQVSTDTQYF.